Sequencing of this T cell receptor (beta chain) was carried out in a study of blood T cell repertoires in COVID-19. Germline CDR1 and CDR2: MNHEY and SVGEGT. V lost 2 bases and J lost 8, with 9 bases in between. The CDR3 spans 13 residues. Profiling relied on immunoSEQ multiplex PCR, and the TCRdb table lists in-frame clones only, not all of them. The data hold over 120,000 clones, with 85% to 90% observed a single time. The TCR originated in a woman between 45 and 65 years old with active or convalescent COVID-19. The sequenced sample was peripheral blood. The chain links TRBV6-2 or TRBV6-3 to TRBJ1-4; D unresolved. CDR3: CASSYEVGEKLFF. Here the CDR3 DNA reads TGTGCCAGCAGTTACGAGGTTGGGGAAAAACTGTTTTTT.